This T cell receptor (beta chain) was obtained from a study of Graves' ophthalmopathy and Graves' hyperthyroidism. Per germline, CDR1 SGHKS and CDR2 YYEKEE (reference sequence). Trimming took 2 bases from V and 1 from J, leaving 7 bases between them. The CDR3 runs to 13 residues. CDR3 regions of TCR beta were amplified from RNA transcripts. HTBI-primed first-round RT-PCR preceded second-round multiplex PCR. One entry per CDR3 protein results from TCRdb running MiXCR on the multiplex PCR reads. The sample shows some 250,000 distinct CDR3 sequences, about 47% of them seen only once. This clonotype was found a few times.

This receptor was taken from an adult man with Graves' ophthalmopathy. Sequencing was performed on peripheral blood. The chain combines TRBV5-5 with TRBJ2-7, with D uncertain. CDR3 in DNA: TGTGCCAGCAGCTTCCTCTTTTCCTACGAGCAGTACTTC. Its protein is CASSFLFSYEQYF. Supplemented by reference TRBV5-5 and TRBJ2-7, the full variable domain reads DAGVTQSPTHLIKTRGQQVTLRCSPISGHKSVSWYQQVLGQGPQFIFQYYEKEERGRGNFPDRFSARQFPNYSSELNVNALLLGDSALYLCASSFLFSYEQYFGPGTRLTVT.